The T cell receptor beta chain described here comes from a study of blood T cell repertoires in COVID-19. As for the study in general: Collection of acute and convalescent COVID-19 samples took place in the United States, Italy and Spain. From T cells, B-cell-depleted T cells, or PBMCs came the material, which was cDNA or gDNA.

The Seattle patients, enrolled during active infection, were followed longitudinally. Original analysis: Estimation of nucleated cell counts relied on the amplification of reference gene primers. Sequencing used immunoSEQ multiplex PCR; TCRdb keeps in-frame clones, though not all of them. For V, J and clone size, that table is used; D and trimming come from the DNA. Of fewer than 300,000 clones listed, 80% to 95% were seen once; the top ten hold around 2%. A single count supports this clone. Looked up from germline, CDR1 is SGHAT and CDR2 is FQNNGV. CDR3 length: 14 amino acids. V gave up 4 bases and J gave up 4 bases, with 10 bases separating them.

The material sequenced was peripheral blood. The J gene is TRBJ2-2, the V gene TRBV11-2, with a weak D call TRBD1 (5 bases). The source is a woman in her twenties or thirties with COVID-19, enrolled during active disease. CDR3 amino acids: CASSSLTVTGELFF. Here the CDR3 DNA reads TGTGCCAGCAGCTCACTGACAGTCACCGGGGAGCTGTTTTTT.